The text below deals with one T cell receptor beta chain. This CDR3 has 15 amino acids. V lost 4 bases to trimming and J lost 4 bases; unmatched junction nucleotides: 1. The germline V gene encodes CDR1 MNHNS and CDR2 SASEGT. These data originate in a study of T cell changes during pregnancy in multiple sclerosis. Profiled with immunoSEQ multiplex PCR; TCRdb holds only in-frame clones, not every one. The repertoire includes about 40,000 clones, about 90% of them detected once, and about 5.2% sits in the top ten. The chain joins TRBV6-1 to TRBJ2-3; TRBD2 aligns across 14 bases. The clonotype was recovered from a female donor in good health, enrolled as a control in a pregnancy study. The source material was peripheral blood, sampled in the first trimester of pregnancy. CDR3 DNA sequence: TGTGCCAGCAGTGGACTAGCGGGAGGGCCAGATACGCAGTATTTT. This gives the protein CASSGLAGGPDTQYF.